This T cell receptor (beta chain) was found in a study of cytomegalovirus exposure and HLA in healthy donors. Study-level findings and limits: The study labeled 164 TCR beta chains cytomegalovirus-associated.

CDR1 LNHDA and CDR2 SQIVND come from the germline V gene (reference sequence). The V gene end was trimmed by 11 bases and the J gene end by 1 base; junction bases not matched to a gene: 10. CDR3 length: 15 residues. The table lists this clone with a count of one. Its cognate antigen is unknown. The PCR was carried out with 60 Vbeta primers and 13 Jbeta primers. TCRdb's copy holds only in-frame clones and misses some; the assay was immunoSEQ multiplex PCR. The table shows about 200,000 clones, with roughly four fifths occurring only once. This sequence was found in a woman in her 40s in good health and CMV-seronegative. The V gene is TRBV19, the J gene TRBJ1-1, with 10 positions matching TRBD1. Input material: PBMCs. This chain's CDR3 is CASSKDRGANTEAFF. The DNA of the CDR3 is TGTGCCTCATCAAAGGACAGGGGGGCGAACACTGAAGCTTTCTTT.